The 29 T cell receptor beta chains below were found in one sample sequenced in a study of T cell changes during pregnancy in multiple sclerosis. Sequenced by immunoSEQ multiplex PCR; TCRdb stores in-frame clones only, minus some. The table shows about 20,000 clones, with over 85% occurring only once. This sample comprised CD8+ T cells from peripheral blood mononuclear cells, obtained in the second trimester of pregnancy. The origin of the receptors is a female donor in good health, enrolled as a control in a pregnancy study.

The V and J genes are TRBV2 and TRBJ1-4; tentative D call: TRBD1 (5 bases). CDR1 and CDR2 (germline): SNHLY, FYNNEI. V lost 4 bases and J 2 bases, leaving 8 bases between the germline ends. This CDR3 has 14 residues. The CDR3 loop reads CASSAGFTNEKLFF. CDR3 DNA sequence: TGTGCCAGCAGTGCAGGGTTCACTAATGAAAAACTGTTTTTT. Variable domain in full (rest from reference TRBV2 and TRBJ1-4): EPEVTQTPSHQVTQMGQEVILRCVPISNHLYFYWYRQILGQKVEFLVSFYNNEISEKSEIFDDQFSVERPDGSNFTLKIRSTKLEDSAMYFCASSAGFTNEKLFFGSGTQLSVL.

The CDR3 sequence is CASSTGGGEYNEQFF. The CDR3 DNA reads TGTGCCAGCAGTACCGGCGGGGGAGAATACAATGAGCAGTTCTTC. V and J are TRBV6-5 and TRBJ2-1; TRBD2 aligns across 7 bases. Germline V gives CDR1 MNHEY, CDR2 SVGAGI. With 5 bases clipped from V and 4 bases from J, the junction kept 8 bases outside the gene matches. The CDR3 has 15 amino acids.

This clone showed up just once. The chain has TRBV4-3 and TRBJ2-1, with a possible D match to TRBD1 (5 bases). V gave up 0 bases and J gave up 2 bases, with 17 bases separating them. The CDR3 has 18 residues. The germline V gene has CDR1 LGHNA and CDR2 YSLEER. CDR3 region: CASSQEGPGHETYNEQFF. In nucleotides, the CDR3 is TGCGCCAGCAGCCAAGAAGGGCCAGGACATGAGACCTACAATGAGCAGTTCTTC.

The rearrangement uses TRBV28 and TRBJ2-7; a possible D gene is TRBD2 (5 bases). This CDR3 is built from 13 residues. Germline CDR1 is MDHEN and CDR2 is SYDVKM. The germline V and J ends were trimmed by 3 bases and 3 bases, with 9 bases remaining between them. CDR3 sequence: CASSFSGVYEQYF. The DNA of the CDR3 is TGTGCCAGCAGTTTCTCCGGGGTCTACGAGCAGTACTTC.

V usage is TRBV11-2 and J usage is TRBJ1-1; TRBD1 might be the D (6 bases). Trimming took 2 bases from V and 8 from J, leaving 9 bases between them. Germline-derived CDR1 and CDR2 are SGHAT and FQNNGV. CDR3 length equals 12 residues. The CDR3 DNA sequence: TGTGCCAGCAGCTTAAACGACAGGGAAGCTTTCTTT. Its protein product is CASSLNDREAFF.

V is TRBV29-1 and J is TRBJ1-2; D may be TRBD1 (5 bases). Trimming stripped 7 bases from V and 5 bases from J, with 20 bases between. Germline CDR1 and CDR2: SQVTM and ANQGSEA. CDR3 length equals 14 residues. This chain's CDR3 is CSAPGEKKGYGYTF. The CDR3 bases are TGCAGCGCTCCGGGGGAAAAGAAGGGGTATGGCTACACCTTC.

This clone has only one observation. J is TRBJ2-1 and V is TRBV9, with TRBD1 identical over 7 bases. The germline V gene encodes CDR1 SGDLS and CDR2 YYNGEE. The CDR3 length is 14 residues. J lost 5 bases, V lost 3 bases, and 5 bases had no gene match. CDR3 nucleotide sequence: TGTGCCAGCAGCGGGGACAGCTTCCACAATGAGCAGTTCTTC. This sequence encodes CASSGDSFHNEQFF. The full variable domain, completed using reference TRBV9 and TRBJ2-1, is DSGVTQTPKHLITATGQRVTLRCSPRSGDLSVYWYQQSLDQGLQFLIQYYNGEERAKGNILERFSAQQFPDLHSELNLSSLELGDSALYFCASSGDSFHNEQFFGPGTRLTVL.

This chain joins TRBV29-1 and TRBJ2-1, with D hard to call. The CDR3 length is 10 residues. Germline CDR1 SQVTM, CDR2 ANQGSEA. V was trimmed by 3 bases and J by 9 bases, leaving 6 bases between them. Here the CDR3 DNA reads TGCAGCGTTGACGGCGGTGAGCAGTTCTTC. This codes for CSVDGGEQFF.

V is TRBV5-6 and J is TRBJ2-1; D is perhaps TRBD1 (5 bases). V was cut by 3 bases and J by 8 bases, with 15 bases left in between. In germline, CDR1 is SGHDT, CDR2 YYEEEE. There are 14 residues in the CDR3. The CDR3 region is CASSSGSPGYEQFF. CDR3 DNA sequence: TGTGCCAGCAGCTCGGGCAGCCCAGGGTATGAGCAGTTCTTC.

The chain carries TRBV19 and TRBJ2-2; 7 positions agree with TRBD2. The germline gives CDR1 LNHDA, CDR2 SQIVND (reference sequence). Unmatched junction bases numbered 5, after V lost 5 bases and J lost 8 bases. The CDR3 totals 13 residues. This chain's CDR3 is CASSSRTRGELFF. DNA of the CDR3: TGTGCCAGTAGTTCCCGGACTAGGGGGGAGCTGTTTTTT.

This chain joins TRBV14 and TRBJ2-1, with D hard to call. Germline V gene data show CDR1 as SGHDN and CDR2 as FVKESK. V dropped 0 bases and J dropped 7 bases, with 7 bases sitting between them. The CDR3 consists of 13 residues. The CDR3 here is CASSQDPRNEQFF. The CDR3, as DNA: TGTGCCAGCAGCCAAGACCCCAGGAATGAGCAGTTCTTC.

This clone is a singleton in its sample. The chain links TRBV7-9 to TRBJ2-1, with a weak D call TRBD2 (6 bases). Looked up from germline, CDR1 is SEHNR and CDR2 is FQNEAQ (reference sequence). Trimming removed 0 bases from V and 5 bases from J, with 8 bases in between. The CDR3 spans 14 residues. CDR3 in DNA: TGTGCCAGCAGCTTAGCAGGGACTCACAATGAGCAGTTCTTC. Translation gives CASSLAGTHNEQFF.

V gene TRBV27 combines with J gene TRBJ2-4; 10 nucleotides line up with TRBD1. The V gene end was trimmed by 5 bases and the J gene end by 7 bases; junction bases not matched to a gene: 8. The CDR3 loop spans 15 amino acids. From germline, CDR1 is MNHEY and CDR2 SMNVEV (reference sequence). The DNA for the CDR3 is TGTGCCAGCAGTCCCGCCCCGGACAGGGGGAACATTCAGTACTTC. This sequence encodes CASSPAPDRGNIQYF.

The rearrangement links TRBV6-5 to TRBJ2-7; 9 bases line up with TRBD2. Germline CDR1 and CDR2: MNHEY and SVGAGI. The length of the CDR3 is 16 residues. Losses at the gene ends were 2 bases for V and 4 bases for J; bases not matched to a gene: 9. Written as DNA, the CDR3 is TGTGCCAGCAGTTACCGGCTAGCGGGAATGGGGTACGAGCAGTACTTC. Translated: CASSYRLAGMGYEQYF.

This sequence joins TRBV9 and TRBJ2-7, with a tentative D call TRBD2 (5 bases). The CDR3 contains 16 residues. Trimming shortened V by 4 bases and J by 1 base, and 18 bases separated the two germline ends. CDR1 SGDLS and CDR2 YYNGEE come from the germline V gene. CDR3 region: CASSPQSGTGSYEQYF. CDR3 nucleotides: TGTGCCAGCAGCCCTCAATCGGGAACTGGGTCCTACGAGCAGTACTTC.

V and J are TRBV6-1 and TRBJ1-5, with a tentative D call TRBD1 (6 bases). The ends were cut back, 4 bases at V and 7 bases at J, with 17 bases in the middle. The CDR3 is 15 residues long. Germline CDR1 and CDR2: MNHNS and SASEGT. The CDR3 DNA reads TGTGCCAGCAGTGCTTCCTCAGGGGAGGGCCAGCCCCAGCATTTT. It encodes CASSASSGEGQPQHF.

The rearrangement uses TRBV7-9 and TRBJ1-1; no firm D call. The CDR3 totals 11 residues. Germline V gene data show CDR1 as SEHNR and CDR2 as FQNEAQ (reference sequence). V was shortened by 4 bases and J by 4 bases, with 4 bases between the two germline ends. The CDR3 DNA sequence: TGTGCCAGCAGCTACGGCACTGAAGCTTTCTTT. It is translated as CASSYGTEAFF.

CDR3 bases: TGTGCCAGCAGCTTAGTCACAGTAGCGGGAGGCCGATTATCTGGGGCCAACGTCCTGACTTTC. It encodes CASSLVTVAGGRLSGANVLTF. The rearrangement joins TRBV7-4 to TRBJ2-6; 10 bases line up with TRBD2. V was clipped by 1 base and J by 1 base; unmatched bases: 13. Germline V gene sequence: CDR1 SGHVT, CDR2 SQSDAQ. There are 21 residues in the CDR3.

The J gene is TRBJ2-1, the V gene TRBV9; 8 positions agree with TRBD2. V gave up 0 bases and J gave up 4 bases; unmatched junction bases: 15. This CDR3 is built from 19 residues. The germline CDR1 and CDR2 sequences are SGDLS and YYNGEE. DNA of the CDR3: TGTGCCAGCAGCGTAGGGGGGGCTAGCTACGGGAGGGGTTACAATGAGCAGTTCTTC. Translation gives CASSVGGASYGRGYNEQFF.

The V call is TRBV5-4, the J call TRBJ2-1; no clear D gene. V was shortened by 6 bases and J by 4 bases, with 5 bases between the two germline ends. From germline, CDR1 is SGHNT and CDR2 YYREEE (reference sequence). The CDR3 consists of 11 residues. The CDR3 loop is CASTLYNEQFF. CDR3 nucleotide sequence: TGTGCCAGCACCCTGTACAATGAGCAGTTCTTC.

A single count supports this clone. The chain links TRBV9 to TRBJ2-7; 11 bases fit TRBD2. CDR3 length equals 14 residues. Germline-derived CDR1 and CDR2 are SGDLS and YYNGEE. V shed 1 base, J shed 6 bases, and the junction held 3 bases outside the gene matches. In DNA form, the CDR3 reads TGTGCCAGCAGCGTACTAGCGGGAGGTGGCGAGCAGTACTTC. Translation gives CASSVLAGGGEQYF.

V usage is TRBV4-1 and J usage is TRBJ1-3; 10 positions agree with TRBD1. This CDR3 has 17 amino acids. CDR1 is MGHRA and CDR2 is YSYEKL in the germline V gene. The V segment lost 4 bases and the J segment 4 bases; nucleotides outside the gene matches: 10. The CDR3 sequence: CASSLNPGQGSGNTIYF. The CDR3 bases are TGCGCCAGCAGCCTAAACCCGGGACAGGGGTCCGGAAACACCATATATTTT.

The chain has TRBV19 and TRBJ2-7; TRBD1 aligns across 8 bases. V dropped 5 bases and J dropped 2; count of bases not matched to a gene: 2. The CDR3 is 13 amino acids. Germline V gives CDR1 LNHDA, CDR2 SQIVND (reference sequence). The CDR3 is CASSATGAYEQYF. The CDR3 DNA reads as TGTGCCAGTAGTGCGACAGGGGCCTACGAGCAGTACTTC.

V gene TRBV7-9 combines with J gene TRBJ1-2; 9 nucleotides match TRBD1. The CDR3 spans 15 residues. From germline, CDR1 is SEHNR and CDR2 FQNEAQ (reference sequence). V lost 3 bases, J lost 4 bases, and 6 bases stayed unmatched. CDR3 loop: CASSLGQGGGYGYTF. The CDR3 bases are TGTGCCAGCAGCTTGGGACAGGGAGGTGGCTATGGCTACACCTTC.

The V call is TRBV5-6, the J call TRBJ1-5, with TRBD1 matching over 8 bases. Losses at the gene ends were 0 bases for V and 6 bases for J; bases not matched to a gene: 8. Germline V gene data show CDR1 as SGHDT and CDR2 as YYEEEE. The CDR3 spans 16 residues. CDR3 nucleotides: TGTGCCAGCAGCTTGGCGGAGACAGGGGCGGTTCAGCCCCAGCATTTT. Translation: CASSLAETGAVQPQHF.

This clone appeared a single time. CDR3 protein: CAAGSPLSGQYF. In DNA form, the CDR3 reads TGTGCCGCGGGCAGCCCCCTCAGCGGGCAGTATTTT. This chain connects TRBV6-5 to TRBJ2-3; perhaps TRBD2 as D (5 bases). Trimming removed 11 bases at V and 11 bases at J, with 20 bases between. The CDR3 runs 12 residues. Germline loops: CDR1 MNHEY, CDR2 SVGAGI.

In this sample, this clone turned up once. Sequence at one end of the junction differs from germline and may be a read error. The J gene is TRBJ1-4, the V gene TRBV7-7; D uncertain. The length of the CDR3 is 18 residues. CDR1 is SSHAT, CDR2 FNYEAQ, per germline (reference sequence). CDR3 protein: CASSLALEDLATNEKLFF. In DNA form, the CDR3 reads TGTGCTAGCAGCTTGGCCCTCGAGGATCTTGCAACTAATGAAAAACTGTTTTTT.

The chain employs TRBV27 and TRBJ2-7; 8 nucleotides match TRBD1. Germline CDR1 is MNHEY and CDR2 is SMNVEV (reference sequence). CDR3 length: 15 amino acids. Unmatched junction bases numbered 7, after V lost 1 base and J lost 5 bases. In nucleotides, the CDR3 is TGTGCCAGCAGTTTATTTAGGACAGGGATAGACGAGCAGTACTTC. Encoded protein: CASSLFRTGIDEQYF.

The CDR3, as DNA: TGTGCCAGCAGTGAATTAGAATCCGGGGCCTACAATGAGCAGTTCTTC. This codes for CASSELESGAYNEQFF. The chain combines TRBV2 with TRBJ2-1; tentative D call: TRBD2 (5 bases). Germline-derived CDR1 and CDR2 are SNHLY and FYNNEI. V shed 2 bases and J shed 2 bases, with 13 bases lying between them. The CDR3 runs 16 residues. Full variable domain (outside the CDR3, taken from reference TRBV2 and TRBJ2-1): EPEVTQTPSHQVTQMGQEVILRCVPISNHLYFYWYRQILGQKVEFLVSFYNNEISEKSEIFDDQFSVERPDGSNFTLKIRSTKLEDSAMYFCASSELESGAYNEQFFGPGTRLTVL.